The T cell receptor beta chain under discussion was sequenced for a study of blood T cell repertoires in COVID-19 (dated by TCRdb to 2018 to 2020). With regard to the full study: Samples from collaborators originated in the United States, Italy and Spain and spanned both the acute and convalescent phases of COVID-19. The prospective study material was composed of cDNA or gDNA derived from T cells, B-cell-depleted T cells, or PBMCs. The dataset comprised deeply sampled blood TCRbeta repertoires from subjects exposed to, actively infected with, or recovered from COVID-19. The repertoires were made available in a free public database intended to serve as a resource for research on the immune response to SARS-CoV-2. Samples came from the ongoing ImmuneRACE study (first 160 participants) plus 1,254 subjects from 6 global collaborators. Sample metadata almost always included a de-identified subject ID, COVID-19 status, age in years and sex. Where available, HLA class I and class II types were taken from metadata supplied by the sample provider and were not determined by assay-based typing.

TCRbeta CDR3 regions were amplified from genomic DNA using the immunoSEQ Assay, a bias-controlled multiplex PCR. In the paper's pipeline: Within the assay, amplification of reference gene primers was used to estimate how many nucleated cells each sample contained. To quantify the absolute abundance of each unique TCRbeta CDR3 rearrangement, sequence reads were collapsed and filtered. Productive Simpson clonality was computed per sample as the square root of Simpson's diversity index over productive rearrangements. The source is immuneACCESS, and TCRdb retained only in-frame sequences with V and J called. Part of the clones is not carried over; for the studies checked, unresolved V genes explain less than half of this, and the remainder is unexplained. The V and J calls and clone size were taken over from that table, and D and trimming were inferred from the DNA. Here the sample has a few hundred thousand clones; around 90% occur a single time. In total, the top ten clones hold around 2.3% of the sample.

Study-wide conclusions, independent of this receptor: The amount of clinical and demographic metadata varied by source and participant and was provided uncurated.

Turning to this clone: Its antigen specificity is not known. There are no base qualities to consult, and no much larger clone falls within one base.

V loses 4 bases at its end and J loses 1 base; junction bases beyond the gene matches: 6. The CDR3 holds 16 amino acids from the cysteine to the phenylalanine. Just the 48-base CDR3 DNA is kept, in frame starting at base 1. Via the germline V gene, CDR1 is SGHTA and CDR2 FQGNSA. In Seattle, one collaborating source enrolled patients while the infection was active and tracked those patients longitudinally over the course of disease. Whole blood was collected in K2EDTA tubes by collaborating institutions according to the institutions' own protocols. For TCRbeta analysis, collaborator samples were shipped as frozen whole blood, as isolated PBMCs, or as DNA extracted from either sample type.

Recombination linked TRBV7-2 to TRBJ2-2, and 7 junctional nucleotides match TRBD2. Sequenced input: peripheral blood. The sequence derives from a woman aged 55-70 years with COVID-19, enrolled during active disease. The sequenced DNA: TGTGCCAGCAGCTCCCGGGTAGCGGGGAACACCGGGGAGCTGTTTTTT. Translation gives CASSSRVAGNTGELFF.